The sequence of this TCR beta chain was determined in a study of neurological immune-mediated disorders. V was trimmed by 1 base and J by 8 bases, leaving 7 bases between them. The CDR3 is 12 residues long. Germline CDR1 is SGHRS and CDR2 is YFSETQ. With 10-nucleotide random UMIs included, cDNA was synthesized by 5'RACE. Each CDR3 protein is one row after TCRdb ran MiXCR on the 5' RACE reads. The data show 28,000 or so distinct CDR3 sequences, with roughly 15% seen just once and 27% held by the top ten. It was blood bank volunteers in Maryland, USA who made up the healthy controls. The rearrangement links TRBV5-1 to TRBJ2-1; D is unclear. The clonotype was recovered from a man between 65 and 85 years old in good health. Sequencing input: PBMCs. The CDR3 DNA reads as TGCGCCAGCAGCTTGTCCCTGGATGAGCAGTTCTTC. Its translation is CASSLSLDEQFF.